A single sample gave rise to the 8 T cell receptor beta chains below, sequenced in a study of graft-versus-host responses after intestinal transplantation. Profiling relied on immunoSEQ multiplex PCR, and the TCRdb table lists in-frame clones only, not all of them. The data contain roughly 56,000 clones, about 90% of them singletons. Here the sequenced sample was PBMCs, taken almost 120 days after intestinal transplantation. The receptors come from a human patient who received an intestinal transplant, so some T cells may come from the graft donor.

The chain combines TRBV7-8 with TRBJ1-4; a possible D gene is TRBD1 (6 bases). Trimming removed 5 bases at V and 5 bases at J, with 15 bases between. The germline CDR1 and CDR2 sequences are SGHVS and FQNEAQ. The CDR3 covers 15 residues. This chain's CDR3 is CASSPEGGRNEKLFF. In DNA, the CDR3 is TGTGCCAGCAGCCCAGAGGGGGGCAGGAATGAAAAACTGTTTTTT.

The chain recombines TRBV2 with TRBJ2-7; possibly TRBD1 or TRBD2 for D (7 bases each). Germline V lookup: CDR1 SNHLY, CDR2 FYNNEI. Trimming cost V 2 bases and J 2 bases, with 13 bases left between them. CDR3 size: 15 residues. In nucleotides, the CDR3 is TGTGCCAGCAGTGAATGGGCAGGGGGGGCCTACGAGCAGTACTTC. This codes for CASSEWAGGAYEQYF.

The gene calls are TRBV6-5 and TRBJ2-5; TRBD1 might be the D (6 bases). V lost 0 bases, J lost 4 bases, and 15 bases lay in between. Germline assignment: CDR1 MNHEY and CDR2 SVGAGI. CDR3 size: 16 residues. The DNA for the CDR3 is TGTGCCAGCAGTTACTCGATCAGTCAGGGGAGAGAGACCCAGTACTTC. Translated, it gives CASSYSISQGRETQYF.

This clone was picked up one time. The same CDR3 arises from other DNA sequences in this sample as well. The gene calls are TRBV2 and TRBJ1-5; D unclear. The length of the CDR3 is 16 residues. CDR1 SNHLY and CDR2 FYNNEI come from the germline V gene. V lost 2 bases to trimming and J lost 3 bases, with 14 bases between them. As DNA, the CDR3 is TGTGCCAGCAGTGAACGCAGGTATTATAACAATCAGCCCCAGCATTTT. Its protein product is CASSERRYYNNQPQHF.

The chain is built from TRBV5-1 and TRBJ2-1, with a possible D match to TRBD1 (6 bases). There are 13 residues in the CDR3. Germline CDR1 and CDR2: SGHRS and YFSETQ. Trimming removed 4 bases at V and 5 bases at J, with 10 bases between. The DNA for the CDR3 is TGCGCCAGCAGCGAAGGACAGAACAATGAGCAGTTCTTC. It encodes CASSEGQNNEQFF.

V usage is TRBV5-1 and J usage is TRBJ2-1, with 7 bases matching TRBD2. This CDR3 has 14 residues. The V gene end was trimmed by 7 bases and the J gene end by 2 bases; junction bases not matched to a gene: 6. Germline CDR1 is SGHRS and CDR2 is YFSETQ. DNA for the CDR3: TGCGCCAGCGGCGGGGGAGGGCCCTACAATGAGCAGTTCTTC. It is translated as CASGGGGPYNEQFF.

The chain links TRBV28 to TRBJ1-2; tentatively, D is TRBD1 (5 bases). CDR1 is MDHEN, CDR2 SYDVKM, per germline. The CDR3 sequence is 14 residues long. V dropped 7 bases and J dropped 6 bases, with 18 bases sitting between them. The chain's CDR3 is CASTPPGEVHGYTF. The CDR3 coding sequence is TGTGCCAGCACCCCGCCGGGGGAAGTACATGGCTACACCTTC.

The V call is TRBV4-1, the J call TRBJ1-5; a possible D gene is TRBD1 (5 bases). CDR1 and CDR2 (germline): MGHRA, YSYEKL. Trimming took 7 bases from V and 2 from J, leaving 15 bases between them. This CDR3 is 15 amino acids long. CDR3 region: CASTTGTVGNQPQHF. Here the CDR3 DNA reads TGCGCCAGCACCACAGGAACGGTAGGCAATCAGCCCCAGCATTTT.